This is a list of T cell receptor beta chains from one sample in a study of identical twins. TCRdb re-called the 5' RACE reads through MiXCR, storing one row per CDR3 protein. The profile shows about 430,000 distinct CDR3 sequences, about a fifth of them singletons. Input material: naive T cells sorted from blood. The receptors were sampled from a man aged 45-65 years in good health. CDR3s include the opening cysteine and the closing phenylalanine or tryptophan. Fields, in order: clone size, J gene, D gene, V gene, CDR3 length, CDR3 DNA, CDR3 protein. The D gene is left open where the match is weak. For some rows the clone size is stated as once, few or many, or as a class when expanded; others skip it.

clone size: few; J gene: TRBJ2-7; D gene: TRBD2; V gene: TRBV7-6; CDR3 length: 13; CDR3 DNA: TGTGCCAGCAGCCCAGCGGGGGCTCGTGAGCAGTACTTC; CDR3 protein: CASSPAGAREQYF
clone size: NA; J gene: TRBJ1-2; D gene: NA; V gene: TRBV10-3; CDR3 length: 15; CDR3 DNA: TGTGCCATCAGTGCACAGACGGGCGCTAACTATGGCTACACCTTC; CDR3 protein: CAISAQTGANYGYTF
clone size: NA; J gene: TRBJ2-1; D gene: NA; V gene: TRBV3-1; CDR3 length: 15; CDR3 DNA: TGTGCCAGCAGCCGGAATCAGGGGTTCCGAGATGAGCAGTTCTTC; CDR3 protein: CASSRNQGFRDEQFF
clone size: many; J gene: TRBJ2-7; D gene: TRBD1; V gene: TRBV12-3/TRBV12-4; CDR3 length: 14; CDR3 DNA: TGCGCCAGCAGCTTGAGACAGGGGTCCTACGAGCAGTACTTC; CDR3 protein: CASSLRQGSYEQYF
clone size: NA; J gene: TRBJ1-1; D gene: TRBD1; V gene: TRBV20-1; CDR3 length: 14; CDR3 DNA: TGCAGTGCTCCCAGGGGGACAGTCCGTACTGAAGCTTTCTTT; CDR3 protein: CSAPRGTVRTEAFF
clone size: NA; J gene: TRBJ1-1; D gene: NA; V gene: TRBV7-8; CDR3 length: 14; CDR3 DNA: TGTGCCAGCAGCTCCCTTATTACGAACACTGAAGCTTTCTTT; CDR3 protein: CASSSLITNTEAFF
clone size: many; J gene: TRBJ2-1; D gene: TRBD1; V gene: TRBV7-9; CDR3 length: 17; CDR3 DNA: TGTGCCAGCAGCTTAGATAGGGCAGGGGGCGCATTGGATGAGCAGTTCTTC; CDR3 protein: CASSLDRAGGALDEQFF
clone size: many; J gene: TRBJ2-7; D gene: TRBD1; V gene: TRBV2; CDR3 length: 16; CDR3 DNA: TGTGCCAGCAGTGAAAAAGGATCGGACAGGGCCTACGAGCAGTACTTC; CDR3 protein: CASSEKGSDRAYEQYF
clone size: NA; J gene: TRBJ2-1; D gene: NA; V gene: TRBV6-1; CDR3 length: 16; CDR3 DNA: TGTGCCAGCAGTACATATAGAGGAACCTCCTACAATGAGCAGTTCTTC; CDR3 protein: CASSTYRGTSYNEQFF
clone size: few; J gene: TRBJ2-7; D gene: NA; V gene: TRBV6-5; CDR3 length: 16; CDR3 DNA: TGTGCCAGCAGTTACACCCGGAAACAGGATTCCTACGAGCAGTACTTC; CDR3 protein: CASSYTRKQDSYEQYF
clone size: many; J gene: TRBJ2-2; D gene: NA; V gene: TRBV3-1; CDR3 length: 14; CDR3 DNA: TGTGCCAGCAGCCACGGACAGAGCACCGGGGAGCTGTTTTTT; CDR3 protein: CASSHGQSTGELFF
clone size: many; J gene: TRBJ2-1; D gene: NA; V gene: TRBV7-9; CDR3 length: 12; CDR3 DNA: TGTGCCAGCACTTTCGCCCGCAATGAGCAGTTCTTC; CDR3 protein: CASTFARNEQFF
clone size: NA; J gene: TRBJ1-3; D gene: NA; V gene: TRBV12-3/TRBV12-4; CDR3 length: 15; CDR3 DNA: TGTGCCAGCAGTTTTCCCAGGGGCTCTGGAAACACCATATATTTT; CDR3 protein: CASSFPRGSGNTIYF
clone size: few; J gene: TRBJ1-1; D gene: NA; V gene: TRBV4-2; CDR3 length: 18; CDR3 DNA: TGTGCCAGCAGCCACAAGTCCCCTATTGGAGGGGCGCTTACTGAAGCTTTCTTT; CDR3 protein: CASSHKSPIGGALTEAFF
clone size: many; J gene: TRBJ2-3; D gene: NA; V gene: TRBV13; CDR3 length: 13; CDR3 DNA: TGTGCCAGCAGCCCCCAGGCGGAGGGGTGGCAGTATTTT; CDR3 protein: CASSPQAEGWQYF
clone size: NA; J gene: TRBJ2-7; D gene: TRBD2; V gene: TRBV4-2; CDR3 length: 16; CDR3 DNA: TGTGCCAGCAGCCAAGCGGCTGGTAGCGGGAGCTACGAGCAGTACTTC; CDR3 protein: CASSQAAGSGSYEQYF
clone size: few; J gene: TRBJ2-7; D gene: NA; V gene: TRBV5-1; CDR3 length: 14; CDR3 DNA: TGCGCCAGCAGCTTGTCCGGACAAAACTACGAGCAGTACTTC; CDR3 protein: CASSLSGQNYEQYF
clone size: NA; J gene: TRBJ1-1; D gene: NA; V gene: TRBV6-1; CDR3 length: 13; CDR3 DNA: TGTGCCAGCAGGGAGGGACAGAACACTGAAGCTTTCTTT; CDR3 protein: CASREGQNTEAFF
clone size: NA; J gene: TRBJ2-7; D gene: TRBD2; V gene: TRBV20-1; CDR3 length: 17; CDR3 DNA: TGCAGTGCTAGAGATCGGCGACTAGCGGGGAAACACTACGATCAGTACTTC; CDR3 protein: CSARDRRLAGKHYDQYF
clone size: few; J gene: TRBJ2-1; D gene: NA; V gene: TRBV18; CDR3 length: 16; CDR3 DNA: TGTGCCAGCTCAGTGTTAGGAGCGATACATCCCAATGAGCAGTTCTTC; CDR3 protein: CASSVLGAIHPNEQFF
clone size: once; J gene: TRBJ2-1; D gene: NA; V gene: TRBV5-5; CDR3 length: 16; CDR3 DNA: TGTGCCAGCAGCTTGAGTGTACTAGCTATCTACAATGAGCAGTTCTTC; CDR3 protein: CASSLSVLAIYNEQFF
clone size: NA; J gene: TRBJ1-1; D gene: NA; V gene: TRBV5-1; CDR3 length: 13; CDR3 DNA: TGCGCCAGCAGCTTGGAGTTAGGGGAGGAAGCTTTCTTT; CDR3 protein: CASSLELGEEAFF
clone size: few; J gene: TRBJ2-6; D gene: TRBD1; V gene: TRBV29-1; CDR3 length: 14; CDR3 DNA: TGCAGCGTTGACTCCCTTGTCGGGACAGGCGTCCTGACTTTC; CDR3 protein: CSVDSLVGTGVLTF
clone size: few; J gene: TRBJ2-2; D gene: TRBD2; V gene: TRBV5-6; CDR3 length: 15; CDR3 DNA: TGTGCCAGCAGCCGGGGGGGCACTAACACCGGGGAGCTGTTTTTT; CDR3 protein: CASSRGGTNTGELFF
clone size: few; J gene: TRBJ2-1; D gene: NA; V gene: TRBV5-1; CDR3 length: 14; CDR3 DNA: TGCGCCAGCAGCTTAGTCAGGGCGCACGATGAGCAGTTCTTC; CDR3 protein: CASSLVRAHDEQFF
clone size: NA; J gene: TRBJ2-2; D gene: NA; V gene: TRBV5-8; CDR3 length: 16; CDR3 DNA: TGTGCCAGCAGCTTGGGGGTCAGTTCGAACACCGGGGAGCTGTTTTTT; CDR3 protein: CASSLGVSSNTGELFF
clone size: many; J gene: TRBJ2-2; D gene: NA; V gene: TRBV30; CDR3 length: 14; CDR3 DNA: TGTGCCTGGAGTCCAGGGGTAAACACCGGGGAGCTGTTTTTT; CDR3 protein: CAWSPGVNTGELFF
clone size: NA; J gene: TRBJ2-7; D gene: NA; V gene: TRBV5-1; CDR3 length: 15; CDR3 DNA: TGCGCCAGCAGCTCAGGGAACAGAGACCCCTACGAGCAGTACTTC; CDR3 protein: CASSSGNRDPYEQYF
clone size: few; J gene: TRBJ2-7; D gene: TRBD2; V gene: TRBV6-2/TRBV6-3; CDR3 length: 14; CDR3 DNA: TGTGCCAGCAGTTTCCGTAGCGGGAGAGGCGAGCAGTACTTC; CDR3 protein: CASSFRSGRGEQYF
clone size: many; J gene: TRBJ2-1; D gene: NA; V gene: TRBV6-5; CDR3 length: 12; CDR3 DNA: TGTGCCAGCACCCGGGACACAAGTGAGCAGTTCTTC; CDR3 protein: CASTRDTSEQFF
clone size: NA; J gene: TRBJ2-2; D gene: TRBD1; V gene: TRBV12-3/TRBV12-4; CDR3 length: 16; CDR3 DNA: TGTGCCAGCAGTCCAAACAGGGGAACGAACACCGGGGAGCTGTTTTTT; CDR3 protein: CASSPNRGTNTGELFF
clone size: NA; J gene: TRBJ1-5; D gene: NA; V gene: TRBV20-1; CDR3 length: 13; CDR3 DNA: TGCAGTGCTAGACGGGGGGTAAATCAGCCCCAGCATTTT; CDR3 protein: CSARRGVNQPQHF
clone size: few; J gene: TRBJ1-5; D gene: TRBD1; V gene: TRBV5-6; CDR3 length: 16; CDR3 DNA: TGTGCCAGCAGCTTCTACCGGGACAGCCTCGATCAGCCCCAGCATTTT; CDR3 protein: CASSFYRDSLDQPQHF
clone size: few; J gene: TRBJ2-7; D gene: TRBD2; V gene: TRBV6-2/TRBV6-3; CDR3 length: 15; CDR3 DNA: TGTGCCAGCAGTTATTTGGCTAGCGGGAGATACGAGCAGTACTTC; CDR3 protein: CASSYLASGRYEQYF
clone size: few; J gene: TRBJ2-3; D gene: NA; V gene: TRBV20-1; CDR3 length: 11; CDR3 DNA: TGCAGTGCTAGCGTGAGGGATACGCAGTATTTT; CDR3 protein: CSASVRDTQYF
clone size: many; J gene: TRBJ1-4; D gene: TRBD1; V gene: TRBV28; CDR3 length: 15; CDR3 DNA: TGTGCCAGCACCCCTAGACAGGGTCTTTTTGAAAAACTGTTTTTT; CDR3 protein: CASTPRQGLFEKLFF
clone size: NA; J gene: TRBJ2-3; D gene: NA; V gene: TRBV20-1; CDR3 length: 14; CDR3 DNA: TGCAGTGCTAGTTCGGGCATTTCCACAGATACGCAGTATTTT; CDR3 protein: CSASSGISTDTQYF
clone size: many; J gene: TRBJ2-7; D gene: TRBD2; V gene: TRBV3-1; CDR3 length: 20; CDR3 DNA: TGTGCCAGCAGCCAAGCACCGGGACTAGCGTACGAAGCGTTCGGGTACGAGCAGTACTTC; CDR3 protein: CASSQAPGLAYEAFGYEQYF
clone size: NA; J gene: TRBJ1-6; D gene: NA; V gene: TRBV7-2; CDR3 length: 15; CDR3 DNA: TGTGCCAGCAGCTTTGGGACGGTCAATAATTCACCCCTCCACTTT; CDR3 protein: CASSFGTVNNSPLHF
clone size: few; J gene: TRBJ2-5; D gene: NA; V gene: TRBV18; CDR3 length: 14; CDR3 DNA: TGTGCCAGCTCACCTCGGCGGCGCCAAGAGACCCAGTACTTC; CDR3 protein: CASSPRRRQETQYF
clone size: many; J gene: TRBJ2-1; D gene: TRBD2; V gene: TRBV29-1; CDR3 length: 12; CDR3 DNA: TGCAGCGTTTATGGGACTAGCGCTGAGCAGTTCTTC; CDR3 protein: CSVYGTSAEQFF
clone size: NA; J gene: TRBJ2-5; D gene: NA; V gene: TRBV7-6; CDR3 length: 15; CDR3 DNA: TGTGCCAGCAGCTTTCCGGGGTCGCTATTAGAGACCCAGTACTTC; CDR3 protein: CASSFPGSLLETQYF
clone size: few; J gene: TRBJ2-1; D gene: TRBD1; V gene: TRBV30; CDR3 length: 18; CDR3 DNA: TGTGCCTGGAGCCCCGGACAGGGAAAAGGCTACTACAACAATGAGCAGTTCTTC; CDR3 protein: CAWSPGQGKGYYNNEQFF
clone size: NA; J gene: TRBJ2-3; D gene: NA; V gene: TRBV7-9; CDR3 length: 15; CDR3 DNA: TGTGCCAGCAGCGTTCAGGTGGCAAGCACAGATACGCAGTATTTT; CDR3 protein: CASSVQVASTDTQYF
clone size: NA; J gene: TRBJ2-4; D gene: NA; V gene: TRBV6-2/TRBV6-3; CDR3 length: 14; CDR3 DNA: TGTGCCAGCAGTTACAGTACTATCAAAAACATTCAGTACTTC; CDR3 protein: CASSYSTIKNIQYF
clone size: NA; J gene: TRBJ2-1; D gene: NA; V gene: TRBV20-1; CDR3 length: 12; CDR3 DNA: TGCAGTGCTTCCACCGACTACAATGAGCAGTTCTTC; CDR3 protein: CSASTDYNEQFF
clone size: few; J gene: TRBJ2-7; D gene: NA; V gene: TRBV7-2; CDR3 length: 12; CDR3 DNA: TGTGCCAGCAGCTTTGCCCTAGGGGAGCAGTACTTC; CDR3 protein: CASSFALGEQYF
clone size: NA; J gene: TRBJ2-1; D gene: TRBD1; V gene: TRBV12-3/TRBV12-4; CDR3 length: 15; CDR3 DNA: TGTGCCAGCAGTTTTGTTGGGACAGGGGGAGGGGAGCAGTTCTTC; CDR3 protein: CASSFVGTGGGEQFF
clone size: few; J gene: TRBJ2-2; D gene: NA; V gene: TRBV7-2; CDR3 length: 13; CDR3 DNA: TGTGCCAGCAGCTTAGCGTTATCCGGGGAGCTGTTTTTT; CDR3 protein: CASSLALSGELFF
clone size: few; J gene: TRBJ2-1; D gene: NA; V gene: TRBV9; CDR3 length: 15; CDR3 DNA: TGTGCCAGCAGCGTAGCAGGGCTGGGCTACAATGAGCAGTTCTTC; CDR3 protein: CASSVAGLGYNEQFF
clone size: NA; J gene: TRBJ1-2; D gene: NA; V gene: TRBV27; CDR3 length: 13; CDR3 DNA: TGTGCCAGCAGCTTTGGGACGGACTATGGCTACACCTTC; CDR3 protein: CASSFGTDYGYTF
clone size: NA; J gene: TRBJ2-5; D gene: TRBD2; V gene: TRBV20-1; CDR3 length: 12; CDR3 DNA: TGCAGTGCTGCCTGGCCTAGCGGCCTCCAGTACTTC; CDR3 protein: CSAAWPSGLQYF
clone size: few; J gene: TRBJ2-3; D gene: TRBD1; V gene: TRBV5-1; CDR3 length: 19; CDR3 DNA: TGCGCCAGCAGCTTGAGCAGGGGGAAAACCTTCAACCCCACAGATACGCAGTATTTT; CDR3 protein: CASSLSRGKTFNPTDTQYF
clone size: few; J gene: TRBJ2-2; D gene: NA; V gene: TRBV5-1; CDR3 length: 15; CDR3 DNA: TGCGCCAGCAGCTTGTCGGCAACGAACACCGGGGAGCTGTTTTTT; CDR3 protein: CASSLSATNTGELFF
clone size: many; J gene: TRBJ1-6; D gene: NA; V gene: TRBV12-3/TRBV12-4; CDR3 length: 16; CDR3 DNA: TGTGCCAGCAGTTTCGGTCCTCGGTCCTATAATTCACCCCTCCACTTT; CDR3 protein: CASSFGPRSYNSPLHF
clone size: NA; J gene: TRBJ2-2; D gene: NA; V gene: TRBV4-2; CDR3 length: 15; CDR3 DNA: TGTGCCAGCAGCCAAGGGGGGGCCCTCACCGGGGAGCTGTTTTTT; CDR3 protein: CASSQGGALTGELFF
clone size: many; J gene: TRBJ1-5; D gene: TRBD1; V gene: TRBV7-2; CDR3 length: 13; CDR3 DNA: TGTGCCAGCAGCTTAGGACAGGGGAGGCCCCAGCATTTT; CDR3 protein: CASSLGQGRPQHF